The 26 T cell receptor beta chains below all came from one sample that was sequenced in a study of cytomegalovirus exposure and HLA in healthy donors. The PCR used 60 Vbeta and 13 Jbeta primers. Sequencing was performed with immunoSEQ multiplex PCR; in TCRdb, only in-frame clones are kept and a portion is missing. Of about 140,000 clones listed, around 86% are singletons. The sequenced sample was PBMCs. The source is a female donor in good health and CMV-seronegative.

The chain recombines TRBV30 with TRBJ1-5; weak D call: TRBD1 (5 bases). V lost 6 bases and J 4 bases, leaving 13 bases between the germline ends. The germline V gene encodes CDR1 GTSNPN and CDR2 SVGIG (reference sequence). This CDR3 region has 13 residues. This CDR3 is CACSSGGNQPQHF. CDR3 sequence (DNA): TGTGCCTGCAGCTCTGGGGGGAATCAGCCCCAGCATTTT. Full variable domain (outside the CDR3, taken from reference TRBV30 and TRBJ1-5): SQTIHQWPATLVQPVGSPLSLECTVEGTSNPNLYWYRQAAGRGLQLLFYSVGIGQISSEVPQNLSASRPQDRQFILSSKKLLLSDSGFYLCACSSGGNQPQHFGDGTRLSIL.

This clone occurred once. The V and J genes are TRBV19 and TRBJ2-2, with 11 bases identical to TRBD1. Per the germline V gene, CDR1 is LNHDA and CDR2 is SQIVND (reference sequence). Trimming at V came to 2 bases and at J to 7 bases, leaving 3 bases not matched to a gene. The CDR3 is 15 residues long. The CDR3 nucleotides are TGTGCCAGTAGTATAAAGGGGACAGGGGGCGGGGAGCTGTTTTTT. Amino acids: CASSIKGTGGGELFF.

This chain uses TRBV7-7 with TRBJ2-3, with D maybe TRBD1 (6 bases). CDR3 size: 13 residues. The V and J ends lost 4 bases and 4 bases respectively, with 9 bases between them. The germline CDR1 and CDR2 sequences are SSHAT and FNYEAQ (reference sequence). The CDR3 here is CASSSNRADTQYF. The CDR3 bases are TGTGCCAGCAGCTCCAACAGGGCAGATACGCAGTATTTT.

CDR3 amino acids: CASSYPGSSYEQYF. CDR3 sequence (DNA): TGTGCCAGCAGTTACCCTGGGAGCTCCTACGAGCAGTACTTC. The rearrangement uses TRBV27 and TRBJ2-7, with a weak D call TRBD2 (5 bases). Germline loops: CDR1 MNHEY, CDR2 SMNVEV (reference sequence). CDR3 length equals 14 residues. V lost 4 bases to trimming and J lost 0 bases, with 10 bases between them.

The chain employs TRBV9 and TRBJ1-1; TRBD1 is a possible D gene (5 bases). CDR1 SGDLS and CDR2 YYNGEE come from the germline V gene. Trimming took 4 bases from V and 1 from J, leaving 11 bases between them. The length of the CDR3 is 14 residues. The CDR3 nucleotides are TGTGCCAGCAGCCCGACACAGGAGAACACTGAAGCTTTCTTT. This encodes CASSPTQENTEAFF.

The gene calls are TRBV2 and TRBJ2-3; 9 bases align to TRBD2. The CDR3 is made up of 16 amino acids. After removal of 2 bases from V and 3 bases from J, the junction contained 6 bases not matched to a gene. Germline CDR1 reads SNHLY; CDR2 reads FYNNEI. Written as DNA, the CDR3 is TGTGCCAGCAGTGAACTAGCGGGAATGGTAACAGATACGCAGTATTTT. Protein: CASSELAGMVTDTQYF.

This clone was picked up many times. The V call is TRBV2, the J call TRBJ1-5, with D maybe TRBD1 (5 bases). Germline CDR1 SNHLY, CDR2 FYNNEI. Trimming stripped 6 bases from V and 5 bases from J, with 8 bases between. The CDR3 runs to 12 residues. CDR3 nucleotide sequence: TGTGCCAGCAGCCTACAGGATCAGCCCCAGCATTTT. This translates into CASSLQDQPQHF.

V and J are TRBV5-1 and TRBJ2-5; D may be TRBD1 (6 bases). V lost 6 bases to trimming and J lost 1 base, with 16 bases between them. The CDR3 totals 15 residues. CDR1 and CDR2 from the germline V gene are SGHRS and YFSETQ. CDR3 amino acids: CASTPSDSRQETQYF. DNA for the CDR3: TGCGCCAGCACCCCTTCGGACAGCCGCCAAGAGACCCAGTACTTC.

This sequence joins TRBV27 and TRBJ1-1, with D perhaps matching TRBD1 (5 bases). CDR1 and CDR2 (germline): MNHEY, SMNVEV (reference sequence). The ends were cut back, 2 bases at V and 7 bases at J, with 8 bases in the middle. The length of the CDR3 is 12 residues. The CDR3: CASSLRGDEAFF. The CDR3 coding sequence is TGTGCCAGCAGTTTACGGGGGGATGAAGCTTTCTTT.

The gene calls are TRBV30 and TRBJ1-5; the D gene is possibly TRBD1 (6 bases). V dropped 0 bases and J dropped 2 bases, with 8 bases sitting between them. This CDR3 region has 14 residues. Per germline, CDR1 GTSNPN and CDR2 SVGIG (reference sequence). CDR3 sequence (DNA): TGTGCCTGGAGTGTGGGGGGGCGCAATCAGCCCCAGCATTTT. Residues: CAWSVGGRNQPQHF.

Only one count was recorded for this clone. The V gene is TRBV7-9, the J gene TRBJ2-5; TRBD2 matches 9 bases. Germline trimming cut 2 bases from V and 3 bases from J; bases unmatched to any gene: 1. Germline CDR1 SEHNR, CDR2 FQNEAQ (reference sequence). This CDR3 region has 14 residues. CDR3 protein: CASSLLAGKETQYF. The CDR3 DNA sequence: TGTGCCAGCAGCTTACTAGCGGGAAAAGAGACCCAGTACTTC.

The chain employs TRBV28 and TRBJ1-5; possibly TRBD1 for D (5 bases). V lost 3 bases and J 11 bases, leaving 11 bases between the germline ends. The germline V gene encodes CDR1 MDHEN and CDR2 SYDVKM. The CDR3 length is 12 residues. In DNA form, the CDR3 reads TGTGCCAGCAGTTTTGGGGCAAGGGCCCAGCATTTT. Translation: CASSFGARAQHF.

The chain couples TRBV2 to TRBJ2-7, with TRBD1 matching 11 bases. The CDR3 covers 13 residues. V dropped 10 bases and J dropped 7; count of bases not matched to a gene: 9. Germline V lookup: CDR1 SNHLY, CDR2 FYNNEI. The CDR3, as DNA: TGTGCCACCGTTCGGACAGGGGGCAATGAGCAGTACTTC. Translated: CATVRTGGNEQYF.

The genes are TRBV6-5 and TRBJ1-5, with a possible D match to TRBD1 (5 bases). The CDR3 runs to 12 residues. Trimming took 9 bases from V and 2 from J, leaving 8 bases between them. The germline gives CDR1 MNHEY, CDR2 SVGAGI. The CDR3 DNA reads as TGTGCCAGTAGGGGTGGCAATCAGCCCCAGCATTTT. This translates into CASRGGNQPQHF.

V usage is TRBV2 and J usage is TRBJ2-7, with a tentative D call TRBD1 (8 bases). V was pared by 6 bases and J by 6 bases, with 15 bases between. CDR3 length: 13 residues. CDR1 and CDR2 from the germline V gene are SNHLY and FYNNEI. The CDR3 sequence is CASRYRGGSEQYF. CDR3 bases: TGTGCCAGCAGATACAGGGGGGGGAGCGAGCAGTACTTC.

With regard to this clone: The same CDR3 can be traced to other DNA sequences in this sample. The chain uses TRBV5-1 and TRBJ1-2, with unresolved D. Germline values: CDR1 SGHRS, CDR2 YFSETQ. V lost 0 bases, J lost 3 bases, and 6 bases lay in between. This CDR3 comprises 13 residues. The CDR3 reads CASSLEGDYGYTF. CDR3 sequence (DNA): TGCGCCAGCAGCTTGGAAGGAGACTATGGCTACACCTTC.

This chain joins TRBV25-1 and TRBJ2-5; 10 nucleotides align to TRBD1. This CDR3 contains 16 residues. The germline gives CDR1 MGHDK, CDR2 SYGVNS. After removal of 6 bases from V and 5 bases from J, the junction contained 12 bases not matched to a gene. CDR3 sequence: CASSSPTGGAEETQYF. CDR3 nucleotide sequence: TGTGCCAGCAGCTCCCCGACAGGGGGCGCGGAGGAGACCCAGTACTTC.

The gene calls are TRBV15 and TRBJ1-2, with TRBD1 as a possible D gene (6 bases). Trimming stripped 0 bases from V and 8 bases from J, with 13 bases between. The CDR3 runs to 14 residues. The germline CDR1 and CDR2 sequences are LNHNV and YYDKDF (reference sequence). DNA of the CDR3: TGTGCCACCAGCAGAGAGAGGGTGCAGGGGGGCTACACCTTC. Translated: CATSRERVQGGYTF.

This chain joins TRBV7-9 and TRBJ2-5; TRBD2 matches 10 bases. The CDR3 extends over 16 amino acids. Germline V gives CDR1 SEHNR, CDR2 FQNEAQ (reference sequence). The V and J ends lost 1 base and 0 bases, in that order; junction bases with no gene match: 2. Here the CDR3 reads CASSLGGLAYQETQYF. The DNA of the CDR3 is TGTGCCAGCAGCTTAGGGGGACTAGCGTACCAAGAGACCCAGTACTTC.

This chain joins TRBV6-5 and TRBJ2-2, with D possibly TRBD2 on 6 matching bases. From germline, CDR1 is MNHEY and CDR2 SVGAGI. CDR3 length: 13 residues. Between the trimmed V and J ends, which lost 4 bases and 7 bases, there was a span of 10 bases. The CDR3 here is CASSSQTSGELFF. The CDR3 coding sequence is TGTGCCAGCAGTTCGCAGACTAGCGGGGAGCTGTTTTTT.

J is TRBJ2-5 and V is TRBV9, with 7 bases that match TRBD1. This CDR3 is 15 amino acids long. CDR1 and CDR2 (germline): SGDLS, YYNGEE. Losses at the gene ends were 4 bases for V and 3 bases for J; bases not matched to a gene: 9. CDR3 sequence (DNA): TGTGCCAGCAGCCCCCAGCGGACAGGAAAAGAGACCCAGTACTTC. It yields the protein CASSPQRTGKETQYF.

J is TRBJ2-4 and V is TRBV18, with TRBD1 identical over 8 bases. The CDR3 has 17 amino acids. Germline CDR1 and CDR2: KGHSH and LQKENI. The V segment lost 0 bases and the J segment 2 bases; nucleotides outside the gene matches: 6. This CDR3 is CASSPPHTGGPKNIQYF. The CDR3 nucleotides read TGTGCCAGCTCACCACCGCACACAGGGGGGCCCAAAAACATTCAGTACTTC.

The chain recombines TRBV5-8 with TRBJ2-2, with D possibly matching TRBD2 (7 bases). The CDR3 sequence is 16 residues long. Trimming removed 0 bases from V and 6 bases from J, with 15 bases in between. CDR1 is SGHTS and CDR2 is YDEGEE in the germline V gene. The CDR3 region is CASSLAGGLGSGELFF. CDR3 coding DNA: TGTGCCAGCAGCTTGGCCGGGGGGCTTGGTTCCGGGGAGCTGTTTTTT.

V and J are TRBV29-1 and TRBJ2-5; 10 bases agree with TRBD2. The germline V gene has CDR1 SQVTM and CDR2 ANQGSEA. The CDR3 runs to 15 residues. The V and J ends lost 4 bases and 5 bases, in that order; junction bases with no gene match: 10. CDR3 nucleotide sequence: TGCAGCGTTGCGTCGAGCGGGAGGGCCGGGGAGACCCAGTACTTC. This encodes CSVASSGRAGETQYF.

The CDR3 DNA reads as TGTGCCAGTAGCTCCGACAGGAACACTGAAGCTTTCTTT. Its translation is CASSSDRNTEAFF. J is TRBJ1-1 and V is TRBV19; TRBD1 is a possible D gene (5 bases). The ends were cut back, 6 bases at V and 1 base at J, with 9 bases in the middle. The CDR3 covers 13 residues. The germline gives CDR1 LNHDA, CDR2 SQIVND (reference sequence).

V and J are TRBV5-6 and TRBJ2-7; 9 bases agree with TRBD1. Trimming removed 5 bases from V and 4 bases from J; junction bases left unmatched: 7. The CDR3 spans 14 residues. The germline V gene encodes CDR1 SGHDT and CDR2 YYEEEE. CDR3 nucleotide sequence: TGTGCCAGCAGGCCTGGACAGGGGATGTACGAGCAGTACTTC. The encoded protein is CASRPGQGMYEQYF.